The clone carrying this TCR beta chain was seen repeatedly, ten times or more. The target antigen is unknown. This sample is drawn from a study of T cells in Graves' hyperthyroidism and ophthalmopathy. Study findings and constraints: Within blood appeared most thyroid clonotypes that had expanded above 0.001.

What was amplified from RNA transcripts were TCR beta CDR3 regions. The primer set for the first-round RT-PCR of the TCR CDR3 was HTBI. TCRdb called the multiplex PCR reads again in MiXCR, with one record for every CDR3 protein. The sample carries 500,000 to 650,000 distinct CDR3 sequences, more than 15% recorded once. Germline V gene sequence: CDR1 ENHRY, CDR2 SYGVKD. This CDR3 region has 15 residues. V shed 4 bases and J 1 base; nucleotides not matched to a gene: 6. The sequence was collected from a woman between 18 and 29 years old with Graves' ophthalmopathy. Sequencing was done on a sample of blood. This chain links TRBV10-3 with TRBJ1-1; 7 bases fit TRBD1. Here the CDR3 DNA reads TGTGCCATCAGTGGCAGTCGGACAGGGAACACTGAAGCTTTCTTT. Residues: CAISGSRTGNTEAFF.